The subject of this entry is one T cell receptor beta chain. Its antigen remains unknown. The record originates from a study of graft-versus-host responses after intestinal transplantation. Whole-study context: Anti-thymocyte globulin induction was given to all recipients, followed by tacrolimus and steroids for around 3 years.

Here immunoSEQ multiplex PCR was the method, and the copy in TCRdb shows in-frame clones only, minus some. The table records about 90,000 clones, 85% to 95% of them present only once. Germline V gives CDR1 MGHRA, CDR2 YSYEKL. CDR3 size: 16 residues. With 2 bases clipped from V and 7 bases from J, the junction kept 4 bases outside the gene matches. Source: unstimulated CD8+ T cells sorted from spleen or lymph node cells, taken before intestinal transplant. This sequence joins TRBV4-1 and TRBJ2-1; 14 bases agree with TRBD2. This clonotype was obtained from a human donor who received an intestinal transplant. The CDR3 DNA follows: TGCGCCAGCAGCCAACTGGGACTAGCGGGAGATAATGAGCAGTTCTTC. Amino acid sequence: CASSQLGLAGDNEQFF.